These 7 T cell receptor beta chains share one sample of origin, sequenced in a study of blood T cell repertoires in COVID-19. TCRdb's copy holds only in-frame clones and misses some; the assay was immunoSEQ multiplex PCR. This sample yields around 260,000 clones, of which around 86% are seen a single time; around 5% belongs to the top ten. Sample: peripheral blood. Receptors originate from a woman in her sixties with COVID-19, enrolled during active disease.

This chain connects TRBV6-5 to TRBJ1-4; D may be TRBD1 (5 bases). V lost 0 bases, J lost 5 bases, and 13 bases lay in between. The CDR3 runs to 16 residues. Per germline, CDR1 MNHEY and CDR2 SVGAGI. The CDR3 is CASSYSGGGVNEKLFF. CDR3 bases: TGTGCCAGCAGTTACTCCGGAGGAGGGGTGAATGAAAAACTGTTTTTT.

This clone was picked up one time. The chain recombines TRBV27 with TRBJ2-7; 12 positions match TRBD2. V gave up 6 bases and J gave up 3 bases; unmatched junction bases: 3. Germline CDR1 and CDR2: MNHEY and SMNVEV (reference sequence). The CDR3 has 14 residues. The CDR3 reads CASSPSGRVYEQYF. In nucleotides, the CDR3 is TGTGCCAGCAGCCCTAGCGGGAGGGTCTACGAGCAGTACTTC.

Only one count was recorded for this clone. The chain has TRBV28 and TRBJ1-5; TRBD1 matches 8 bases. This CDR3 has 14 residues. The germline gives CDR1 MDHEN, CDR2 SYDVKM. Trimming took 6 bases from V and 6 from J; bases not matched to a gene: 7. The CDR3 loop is CASSLGQGGQPQHF. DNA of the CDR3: TGTGCCAGCAGCCTCGGACAGGGTGGTCAGCCCCAGCATTTT.

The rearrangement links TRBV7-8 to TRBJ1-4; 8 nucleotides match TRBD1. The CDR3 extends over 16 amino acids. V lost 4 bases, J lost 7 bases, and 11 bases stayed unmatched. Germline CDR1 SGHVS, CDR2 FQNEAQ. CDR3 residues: CASSSQDRALSEKLFF. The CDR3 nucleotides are TGTGCCAGCAGCTCTCAGGACAGGGCGCTATCTGAAAAACTGTTTTTT.

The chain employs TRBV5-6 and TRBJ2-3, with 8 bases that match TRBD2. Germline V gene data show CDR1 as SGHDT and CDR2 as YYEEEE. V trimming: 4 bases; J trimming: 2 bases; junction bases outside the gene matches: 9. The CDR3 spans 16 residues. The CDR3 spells CASSAELAENTDTQYF. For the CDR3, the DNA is TGTGCCAGCAGCGCAGAACTAGCGGAAAACACAGATACGCAGTATTTT.

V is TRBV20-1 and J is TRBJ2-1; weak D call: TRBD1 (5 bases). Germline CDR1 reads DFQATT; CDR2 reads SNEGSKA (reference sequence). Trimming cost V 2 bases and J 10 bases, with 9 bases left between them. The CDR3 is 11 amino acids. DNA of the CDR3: TGCAGTGCTAGAAGGACACACGAGCAGTTCTTC. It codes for CSARRTHEQFF.

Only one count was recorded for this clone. CDR3 sequence reads: CASSPLRDRAYGYTF. CDR3 DNA: TGCGCCAGCAGTCCCCTCCGGGACAGGGCGTATGGCTACACCTTC. The genes are TRBV4-3 and TRBJ1-2; 9 bases are shared with TRBD1. V shed 6 bases, J shed 5 bases, and the junction held 10 bases outside the gene matches. The CDR3 sequence is 15 residues long. The germline V gene encodes CDR1 LGHNA and CDR2 YSLEER.